A selection of T cell receptor beta chains follows, all from one sample in a study of T cells in Graves' hyperthyroidism and ophthalmopathy. One entry per CDR3 protein results from TCRdb running MiXCR on the multiplex PCR reads. The sample includes about 560,000 distinct CDR3 sequences, 16% of them seen just once. Sequenced: blood. These receptors all stem from a woman aged 18-29 years with Graves' hyperthyroidism. Each CDR3 is given with its conserved first and last residue. The order of the fields is D gene, clone size, J gene, V gene, CDR3 protein, CDR3 DNA. D genes are given only for firm matches. Not every row has a clone size; where given, it reads once, few, many or a size class.

d_call: NA; clone_size: few; j_call: TRBJ1-6; v_call: TRBV2; cdr3_aa: CASSRNNLSSYNSPLHF; cdr3_nt: TGTGCCAGCTCCCGAAATAATTTGAGCTCCTATAATTCACCCCTCCACTTT
d_call: TRBD2; clone_size: many; j_call: TRBJ2-5; v_call: TRBV12-3/TRBV12-4; cdr3_aa: CASSFGTTQETQYF; cdr3_nt: TGTGCCAGCAGTTTTGGGACTACGCAAGAGACCCAGTACTTC
d_call: NA; clone_size: NA; j_call: TRBJ1-4; v_call: TRBV20-1; cdr3_aa: CSATRAGHEEKLFF; cdr3_nt: TGCAGTGCTACTAGAGCGGGACATGAAGAAAAACTGTTTTTT
d_call: TRBD2; clone_size: many; j_call: TRBJ2-1; v_call: TRBV3-1; cdr3_aa: CASRSGLFGNEQFF; cdr3_nt: TGTGCCAGCAGGTCGGGACTATTTGGCAATGAGCAGTTCTTC
d_call: NA; clone_size: many; j_call: TRBJ2-5; v_call: TRBV20-1; cdr3_aa: CSARGRYSRETQYF; cdr3_nt: TGCAGTGCTAGAGGACGGTATAGTCGAGAGACCCAGTACTTC
d_call: NA; clone_size: many; j_call: TRBJ2-3; v_call: TRBV11-2; cdr3_aa: CASSFLKPSTDTQYF; cdr3_nt: TGTGCCAGCAGCTTTTTAAAACCATCCACAGATACGCAGTATTTT
d_call: NA; clone_size: few; j_call: TRBJ1-2; v_call: TRBV5-1; cdr3_aa: CASSLTGQINYGYTF; cdr3_nt: TGCGCCAGCAGCTTAACAGGGCAAATTAACTATGGCTACACCTTC
d_call: TRBD1; clone_size: many; j_call: TRBJ1-2; v_call: TRBV6-1; cdr3_aa: CASIKTWDSYGYTF; cdr3_nt: TGTGCCAGCATCAAAACGTGGGACAGCTATGGCTACACCTTC
d_call: TRBD2; clone_size: NA; j_call: TRBJ2-1; v_call: TRBV24-1; cdr3_aa: CATSDLGLAGGNEQFF; cdr3_nt: TGTGCCACCAGTGATTTGGGACTAGCGGGCGGGAATGAGCAGTTCTTC
d_call: NA; clone_size: many; j_call: TRBJ2-1; v_call: TRBV6-2/TRBV6-3; cdr3_aa: CASSYLITSSFEQFF; cdr3_nt: TGTGCCAGCAGTTACCTAATCACTAGCTCTTTTGAGCAGTTCTTC
d_call: TRBD1; clone_size: NA; j_call: TRBJ2-7; v_call: TRBV20-1; cdr3_aa: CSVARVGQGSYEQYF; cdr3_nt: TGCAGTGTCGCGCGGGTGGGACAGGGCTCCTACGAGCAGTACTTC
d_call: TRBD2; clone_size: many; j_call: TRBJ2-3; v_call: TRBV11-2; cdr3_aa: CASSLFSGGTADTQYF; cdr3_nt: TGTGCCAGCAGCTTATTTAGCGGGGGCACCGCAGATACGCAGTATTTT
d_call: TRBD1; clone_size: few; j_call: TRBJ1-5; v_call: TRBV19; cdr3_aa: CASRWTGGSEVPQHF; cdr3_nt: TGTGCCAGTAGATGGACAGGGGGGTCGGAGGTGCCCCAGCATTTT
d_call: NA; clone_size: many; j_call: TRBJ2-5; v_call: TRBV20-1; cdr3_aa: CSARALLWWDGALQETQYF; cdr3_nt: TGCAGTGCTAGAGCCCTACTATGGTGGGACGGAGCGTTACAAGAGACCCAGTACTTC
d_call: NA; clone_size: NA; j_call: TRBJ1-4; v_call: TRBV6-5; cdr3_aa: CASSYSQGIGLFF; cdr3_nt: TGTGCCAGCAGTTACTCTCAAGGGATCGGACTGTTTTTT
d_call: NA; clone_size: many; j_call: TRBJ1-1; v_call: TRBV7-2; cdr3_aa: CASSLDRQMNTEAFF; cdr3_nt: TGTGCCAGCAGCCTGGACAGACAGATGAACACTGAAGCTTTCTTT
d_call: TRBD2; clone_size: NA; j_call: TRBJ2-1; v_call: TRBV13; cdr3_aa: CASSPTMGQGLAENTDNEQFF; cdr3_nt: TGTGCCAGCAGCCCTACTATGGGACAGGGACTAGCGGAGAATACCGACAATGAGCAGTTCTTC
d_call: NA; clone_size: NA; j_call: TRBJ1-6; v_call: TRBV27; cdr3_aa: CASSGNSYNSPLHF; cdr3_nt: TGTGCCAGTTCAGGGAACTCCTATAATTCACCCCTCCACTTT
d_call: TRBD1; clone_size: few; j_call: TRBJ2-6; v_call: TRBV12-3/TRBV12-4; cdr3_aa: CASSLGQGHSGANVLTF; cdr3_nt: TGTGCCAGCAGTTTAGGACAGGGACACTCTGGGGCCAACGTCCTGACTTTC
d_call: NA; clone_size: many; j_call: TRBJ2-3; v_call: TRBV6-2/TRBV6-3; cdr3_aa: CASSYSGGGPTDTQYF; cdr3_nt: TGTGCCAGCAGTTACTCTGGAGGGGGGCCCACAGATACGCAGTATTTT
d_call: TRBD1; clone_size: many; j_call: TRBJ2-7; v_call: TRBV27; cdr3_aa: CASRQGVSEQYF; cdr3_nt: TGTGCCAGCAGACAGGGGGTGAGCGAGCAGTACTTC
d_call: NA; clone_size: many; j_call: TRBJ2-7; v_call: TRBV11-2; cdr3_aa: CASSLFSSQSNEQYF; cdr3_nt: TGTGCCAGCAGCTTATTCTCTAGCCAGTCTAACGAGCAGTACTTC
d_call: NA; clone_size: NA; j_call: TRBJ1-3; v_call: TRBV6-6; cdr3_aa: CASSYSYQLSGNTIYF; cdr3_nt: TGTGCCAGCAGTTACTCGTACCAGCTCTCTGGAAACACCATATATTTT